This T cell receptor (beta chain) was sequenced for a study of PD-1 blockade in classical Hodgkin lymphoma. General study results and limits: Lower baseline TCR diversity was reported for newly diagnosed patients than for healthy donors. Nothing has yet pinned down what causes the repertoire differences, possibly disease activity or prior therapy.

Unmatched junction bases numbered 6, after V lost 8 bases and J lost 0 bases. Germline values: CDR1 MDHEN, CDR2 SYDVKM. The CDR3 is 16 residues long. Concerning this clone: Its antigen remains unknown.

Time point defined: newly diagnosed, previously untreated cHL patient sample. Comparison PBMCs came from previously untreated, newly diagnosed classical Hodgkin lymphoma patients. Libraries were prepared by immunoSEQ multiplex PCR; TCRdb keeps only in-frame clonotypes and omits some of them. The data show some 70,000 clones, about 94% seen once. Input material: peripheral blood mononuclear cells (PBMCs). This receptor was identified in a human donor with classical Hodgkin lymphoma. V gene TRBV28 combines with J gene TRBJ2-7, with TRBD2 matching over 14 bases. In nucleotides, the CDR3 is TGTGCCAGCGGTCCGGGGACTAGCGGGAGCTCCTACGAGCAGTACTTC. This codes for CASGPGTSGSSYEQYF.